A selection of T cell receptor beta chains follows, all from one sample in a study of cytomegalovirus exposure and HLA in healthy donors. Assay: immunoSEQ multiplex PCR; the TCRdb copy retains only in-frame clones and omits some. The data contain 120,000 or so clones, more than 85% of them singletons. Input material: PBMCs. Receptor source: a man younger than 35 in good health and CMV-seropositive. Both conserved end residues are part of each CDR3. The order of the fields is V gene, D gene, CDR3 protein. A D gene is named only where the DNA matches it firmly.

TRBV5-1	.	CASSLSSGNNQPQHF
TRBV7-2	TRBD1	CASSLDRGILYEQYF
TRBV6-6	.	CASSYSYRDVYGYTF
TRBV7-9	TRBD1	CASRPQTGASANTGELFF
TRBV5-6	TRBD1	CASSYRGGEQYF
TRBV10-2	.	CASSEWGAHQPQHF
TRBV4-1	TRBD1	CASSQAWDRDEKLFF
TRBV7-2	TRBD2	CASSSSGGDSYNEQFF
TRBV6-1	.	CASSELNRQEEPQHF
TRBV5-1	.	CASSWGERGGEKLFF
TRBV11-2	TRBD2	CASSPTGLVSDTQYF
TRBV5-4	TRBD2	CASSPGLTSGGDEQFF
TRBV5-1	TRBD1	CASSFGQGGRNTEAFF
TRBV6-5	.	CASSYSSGNSPLHF
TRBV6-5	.	CASRGSGNSPLHF
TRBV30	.	CAWSASRVDYGYTF
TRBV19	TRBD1	CASNVGGLRNEKLFF
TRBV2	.	CASSERVGSPGGFF
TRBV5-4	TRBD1	CASSPPGQGAVEQYF
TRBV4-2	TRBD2	CASSQDRKRAGGTQYF
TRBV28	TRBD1	CASSLEVTGKSLKSYEQYF
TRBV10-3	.	CAISELHRDHNQPQHF
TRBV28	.	CASSLGLGHSGNTIYF
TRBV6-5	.	CASSARSQIYEQYF
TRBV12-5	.	CASGVQETQYF
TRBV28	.	CASNRQHANTEAFF
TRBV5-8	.	CASSSLGLAGYYSNQPQHF
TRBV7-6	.	CASSPSPNQPQHF
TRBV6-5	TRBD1	CASSYYDRGNYEQYF
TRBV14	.	CASSQGLRNTEAFF
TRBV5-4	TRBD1	CASSPRGEQGATQYF
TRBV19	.	CASNFGGLNSPLHF
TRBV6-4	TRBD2	CASRGLGHTGELFF
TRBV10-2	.	CASSLGASSGELFF
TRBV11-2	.	CASSLDIRTEAFF
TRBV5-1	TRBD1	CASSLGGLAGELFF
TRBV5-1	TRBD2	CASSPAGGPGETQYF
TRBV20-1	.	CSASLREKLFF
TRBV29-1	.	CSAEGGAQTQYF
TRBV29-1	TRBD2	CSVDEGKRGDQETQYF
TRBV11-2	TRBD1	CASSSRVTGYNEQFF
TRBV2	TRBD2	CASSVSGGGDEQFF
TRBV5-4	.	CASSLATVSGNTIYF
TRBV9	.	CASSVPAGQTSGNTIYF
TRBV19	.	CASSIGAARETQYF
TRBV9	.	CASSVVPAETQYF
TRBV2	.	CASSPSGTGGSQPQHF
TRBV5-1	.	CASSLEVRNTEAFF